What follows describes a single T cell receptor (beta chain). Antigen unknown. Germline V gene data show CDR1 as SGHAT and CDR2 as FQNNGV. The CDR3 loop spans 16 amino acids. Trimming stripped 5 bases from V and 4 bases from J, with 20 bases between. The sample comes from a study of cytomegalovirus exposure and HLA in healthy donors. Whole-study results and caveats: The study designated about 160 TCR beta chains cytomegalovirus-associated. Sequencing likely generated an artifact that appeared as a cluster of highly shared sequence variants. Being indistinguishable, some V segments were excluded, TRBV6-2 and TRBV6-3 among them.

60 Vbeta and 13 Jbeta primers were used in PCR. TCRdb's copy holds only in-frame clones and misses some; the assay was immunoSEQ multiplex PCR. The table shows approximately 190,000 clones, with about nine tenths occurring only once. The sample taken for sequencing was PBMCs. The receptor's source is a boy younger than 10 in good health and CMV-seronegative. J is TRBJ2-5 and V is TRBV11-2; perhaps TRBD1 as D (6 bases). The CDR3 sequence: CASSALVRGWRETQYF. DNA for the CDR3: TGTGCCAGCAGCGCCCTTGTTAGGGGGTGGAGAGAGACCCAGTACTTC.